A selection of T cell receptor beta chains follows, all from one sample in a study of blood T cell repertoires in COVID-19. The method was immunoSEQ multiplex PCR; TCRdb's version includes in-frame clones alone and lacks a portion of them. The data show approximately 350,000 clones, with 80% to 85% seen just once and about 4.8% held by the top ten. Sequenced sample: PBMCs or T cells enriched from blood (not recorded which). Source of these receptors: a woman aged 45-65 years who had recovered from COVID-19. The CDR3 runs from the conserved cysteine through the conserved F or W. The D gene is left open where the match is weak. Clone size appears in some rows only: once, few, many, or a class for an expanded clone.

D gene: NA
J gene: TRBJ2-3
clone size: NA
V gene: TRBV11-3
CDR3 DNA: TGTGCCAGCAGCCAGGGGGGCAACACAGATACGCAGTATTTT
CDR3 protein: CASSQGGNTDTQYF

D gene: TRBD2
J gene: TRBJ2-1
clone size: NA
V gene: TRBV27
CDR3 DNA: TGTGCCAGCACACGCGGGAGCTCCTACAATGAGCAGTTCTTC
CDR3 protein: CASTRGSSYNEQFF

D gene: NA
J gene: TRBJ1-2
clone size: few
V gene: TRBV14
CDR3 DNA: TGTGCCAGCAGCCAAGATCTGGGGCACTATGGCTACACCTTC
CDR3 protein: CASSQDLGHYGYTF

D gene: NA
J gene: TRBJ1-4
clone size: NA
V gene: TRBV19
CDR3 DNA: TGTGCCAGTACCCAGGGCCTTGCAACTAATGAAAAACTGTTTTTT
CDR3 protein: CASTQGLATNEKLFF

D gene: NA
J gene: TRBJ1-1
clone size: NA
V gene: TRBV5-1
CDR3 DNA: TGCGCCAGCAGCTTGACCCAGGGACTAGAGGGTGTCAACACTGAAGCTTTCTTT
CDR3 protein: CASSLTQGLEGVNTEAFF

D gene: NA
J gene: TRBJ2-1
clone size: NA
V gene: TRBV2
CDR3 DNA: TGTGCCAGCAGTACCCTCCTTCGGGTCAATGAGCAGTTCTTC
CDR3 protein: CASSTLLRVNEQFF

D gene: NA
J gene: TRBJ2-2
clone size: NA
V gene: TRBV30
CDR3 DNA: TGTGCCTGGAGTGGGGCAGGGTCCACCGGGGAGCTGTTTTTT
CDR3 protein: CAWSGAGSTGELFF

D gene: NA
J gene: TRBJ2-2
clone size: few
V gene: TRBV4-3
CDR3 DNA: TGCGCCAGCAGCCTGAAGCCAGGCGGGGAGCTGTTTTTT
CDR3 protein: CASSLKPGGELFF

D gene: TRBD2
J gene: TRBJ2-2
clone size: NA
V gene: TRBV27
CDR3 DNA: TGTGCCAGCGGCACGGGACTAGCGGGAGTGAGCACCGGGGAGCTGTTTTTT
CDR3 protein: CASGTGLAGVSTGELFF

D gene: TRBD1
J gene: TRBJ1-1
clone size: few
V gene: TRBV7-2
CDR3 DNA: TGTGCCAGCAGCTTACAGGGGGCTATGAACACTGAAGCTTTCTTT
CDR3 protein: CASSLQGAMNTEAFF

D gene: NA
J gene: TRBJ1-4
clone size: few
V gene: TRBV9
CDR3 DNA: TGTGCCAGCAGCCCCCGGCAGGGAACTAATGAAAAACTGTTTTTT
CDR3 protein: CASSPRQGTNEKLFF

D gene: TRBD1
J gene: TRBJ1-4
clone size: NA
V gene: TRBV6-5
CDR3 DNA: TGTGCCAGCAGTTTACAGGGGACCCCGGGGGAAAAACTGTTTTTT
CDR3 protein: CASSLQGTPGEKLFF

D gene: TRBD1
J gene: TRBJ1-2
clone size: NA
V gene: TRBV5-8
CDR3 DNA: TGTGCCAGCAGCTTGGGACAGGGGAGAAACTATGGCTACACCTTC
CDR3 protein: CASSLGQGRNYGYTF

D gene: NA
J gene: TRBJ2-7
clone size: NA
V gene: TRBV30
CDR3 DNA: TGTGCCTGGAGTTCCGGCGGGCAAGCCTACGAGCAGTACTTC
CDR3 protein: CAWSSGGQAYEQYF

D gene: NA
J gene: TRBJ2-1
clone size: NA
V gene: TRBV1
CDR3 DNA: TGCACCAGCGGTAATGGTGCTAGCGGGCTCAAGAATGAGCAGTTCTTC
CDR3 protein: CTSGNGASGLKNEQFF

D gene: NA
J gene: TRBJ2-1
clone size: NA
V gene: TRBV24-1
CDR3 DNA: TGTGCCACCAGTGACCCTGCGCACAATGAGCAGTTCTTC
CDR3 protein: CATSDPAHNEQFF

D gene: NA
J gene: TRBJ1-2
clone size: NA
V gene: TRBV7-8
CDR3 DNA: TGTGCCAGCAGCTCGGACAGTCTGGATGGCTACACCTTC
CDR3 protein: CASSSDSLDGYTF

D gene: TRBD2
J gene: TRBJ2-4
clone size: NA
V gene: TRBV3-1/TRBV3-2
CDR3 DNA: TGTGCCAGCAGCCGTACCGGGTCCGGGCGGGGGTCCAAAAACATTCAGTACTTC
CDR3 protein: CASSRTGSGRGSKNIQYF

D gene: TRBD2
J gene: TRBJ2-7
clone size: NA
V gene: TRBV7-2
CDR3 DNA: TGTGCCAGCAGCTTAGGGCTAGCGGTTGGCTACGAGCAGTACTTC
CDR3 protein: CASSLGLAVGYEQYF

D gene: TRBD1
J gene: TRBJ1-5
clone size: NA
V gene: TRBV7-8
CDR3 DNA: TGTGCCAGCAGCTTCAAAGGACAGGGGGACTTTTGGAGCAATCAGCCCCAGCATTTT
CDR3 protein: CASSFKGQGDFWSNQPQHF

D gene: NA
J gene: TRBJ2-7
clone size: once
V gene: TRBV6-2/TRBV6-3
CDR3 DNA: TGTGCCAGCAGTTACCGAGACAGCGGGCTCGGAGTGCAGTACTTC
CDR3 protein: CASSYRDSGLGVQYF

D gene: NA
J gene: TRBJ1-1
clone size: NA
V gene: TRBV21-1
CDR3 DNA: TGTGCCAGCAGCAAGTGGGGAGGGAACACTGAAGCTTTCTTT
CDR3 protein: CASSKWGGNTEAFF

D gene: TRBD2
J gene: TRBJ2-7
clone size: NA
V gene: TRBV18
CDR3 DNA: TGTGCCAGCTCACTCCGCGGGCTAGCGGGGGCCTACGAGCAGTACTTC
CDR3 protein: CASSLRGLAGAYEQYF

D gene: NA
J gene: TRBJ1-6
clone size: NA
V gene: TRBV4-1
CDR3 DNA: TGCGCCAGCAGCCAAGAAGTGGCACGGGTTGATTCACCCCTCCACTTT
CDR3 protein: CASSQEVARVDSPLHF

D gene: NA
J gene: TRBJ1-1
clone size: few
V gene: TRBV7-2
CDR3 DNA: TGTGCCAGCAGCTCGGGTCCGGGTATTCAAGCTTTCTTT
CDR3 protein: CASSSGPGIQAFF

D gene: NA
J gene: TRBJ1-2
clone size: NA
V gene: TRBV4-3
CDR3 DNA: TGCGCCAGCAGCCAAGACTACGGCAGGGACTATGGCTACACCTTC
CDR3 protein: CASSQDYGRDYGYTF

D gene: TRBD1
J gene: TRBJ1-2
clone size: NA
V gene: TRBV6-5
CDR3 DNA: TGTGCCAGCAGTCTATACAGGGGGATAAATGCGGGCTACACCTTC
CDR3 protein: CASSLYRGINAGYTF

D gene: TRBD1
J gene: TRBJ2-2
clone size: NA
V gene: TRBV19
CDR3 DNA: TGTGCCAGTAGTATGGGGACAGAGACCGGGGAGCTGTTTTTT
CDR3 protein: CASSMGTETGELFF

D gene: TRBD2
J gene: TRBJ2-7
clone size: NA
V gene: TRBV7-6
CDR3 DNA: TGTGCCAGCAGCGTTGCACTAGCGGGGGGGTGGAACGAGCAGTACTTC
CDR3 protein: CASSVALAGGWNEQYF

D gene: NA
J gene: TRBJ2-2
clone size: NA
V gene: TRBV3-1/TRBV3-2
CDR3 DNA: TGTGCAGCCTCGAACACCGGGGAGCTGTTTTTT
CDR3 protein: CAASNTGELFF

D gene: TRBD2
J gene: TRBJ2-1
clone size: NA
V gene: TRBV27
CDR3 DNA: TGTGCCAGCAGGCCTGCTAGCGGGGGGGTCTACAATGAGCAGTTCTTC
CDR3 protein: CASRPASGGVYNEQFF

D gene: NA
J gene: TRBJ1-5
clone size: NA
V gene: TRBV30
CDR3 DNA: TGTGCCTGGAGGATGAACTCGGCGGTAAGTGGGAATCAGCCCCAGCATTTT
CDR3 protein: CAWRMNSAVSGNQPQHF

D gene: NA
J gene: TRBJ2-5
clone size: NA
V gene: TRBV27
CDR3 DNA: TGTGCCAGCAGTTTAAGGACAGACAGAGAGACCCAGTACTTC
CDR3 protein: CASSLRTDRETQYF

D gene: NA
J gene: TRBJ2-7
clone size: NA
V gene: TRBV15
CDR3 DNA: TGTGCCACCAGCAGAGACAGAACCTACGAGCAGTACTTC
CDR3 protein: CATSRDRTYEQYF

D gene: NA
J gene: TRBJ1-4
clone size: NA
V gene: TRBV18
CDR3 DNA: TGTGCCAGCTCACGCGGGGGCGCGACTAATGAAAAACTGTTTTTT
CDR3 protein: CASSRGGATNEKLFF

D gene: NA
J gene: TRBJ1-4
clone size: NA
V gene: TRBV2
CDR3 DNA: TGTGCCAGCAGTGGAAGTGCAGGGCTGCGGGGTGAAAAACTGTTTTTT
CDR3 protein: CASSGSAGLRGEKLFF

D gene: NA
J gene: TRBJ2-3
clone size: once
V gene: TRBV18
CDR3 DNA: TGTGCCAGCTCACCAGCGGGGGCCGGGGATACGCAGTATTTT
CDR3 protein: CASSPAGAGDTQYF

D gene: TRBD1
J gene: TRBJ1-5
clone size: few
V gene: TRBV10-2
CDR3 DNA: TGCGCCAGCAGTTCATCCGGGACAGGGGGCTTTCAGCCCCAGCATTTT
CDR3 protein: CASSSSGTGGFQPQHF

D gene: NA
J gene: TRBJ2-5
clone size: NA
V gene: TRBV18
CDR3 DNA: TGTGCCAGCTCCCAGTTTGATCAAGAGACCCAGTACTTC
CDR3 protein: CASSQFDQETQYF

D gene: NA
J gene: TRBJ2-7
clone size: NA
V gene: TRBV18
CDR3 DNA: TGTGCCAGCTCACCCCAGACCGGGTACGAGCAGTACTTC
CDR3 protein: CASSPQTGYEQYF

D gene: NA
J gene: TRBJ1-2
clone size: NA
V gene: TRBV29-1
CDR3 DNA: TGCAGCGTTGCGGAGGGCGGTGGCTACACCTTC
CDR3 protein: CSVAEGGGYTF